The 30 T cell receptor beta chains reported below all come from one sample, sequenced in a study of beta chain features in type 1 diabetes. Sequenced material consisted of expressed TCRB transcripts (all of the isolated RNA was reverse transcribed). TCRdb's table, derived via immunoSEQ multiplex PCR, lists solely in-frame clones and lacks some. Of over 700,000 clones listed, roughly a sixth are singletons. What was sequenced was naive CD4+ T cells from blood. The receptor source for this set is a woman younger than 35 in good health.

This clone has a handful of counts. The chain carries TRBV7-9 and TRBJ2-1, with D possibly TRBD2 on 5 matching bases. Trimming took off 1 base at V and 8 bases at J, with 12 bases between the two ends. There are 14 residues in the CDR3. CDR1 SEHNR and CDR2 FQNEAQ come from the germline V gene (reference sequence). CDR3 in DNA: TGTGCCAGCAGCTTAGTGTCTAGCCACGATGAGCAGTTCTTC. It yields the protein CASSLVSSHDEQFF.

The sample holds a few counts of this clone. This rearrangement joins TRBV7-9 to TRBJ2-2; TRBD1 aligns across 8 bases. The CDR3 extends over 17 amino acids. The V gene end was trimmed by 5 bases and the J gene end by 3 bases; junction bases not matched to a gene: 11. Looked up from germline, CDR1 is SEHNR and CDR2 is FQNEAQ (reference sequence). The CDR3 DNA sequence: TGTGCCAGCAGCAGAACTGGGACAGGCCGCCACACCGGGGAGCTGTTTTTT. Translation: CASSRTGTGRHTGELFF.

This clone appeared a few times. Other DNA sequences in this sample translate to the same CDR3. The chain carries TRBV23-1 and TRBJ2-7; TRBD2 agrees at 8 bases. TRBV23-1 is known as an ORF, though its function is uncertain. Trimming removed 7 bases from V and 5 bases from J; junction bases left unmatched: 4. The CDR3 sequence is 12 residues long. The CDR3 reads CASTGGANEQYF. For the CDR3, the DNA is TGCGCCAGCACGGGGGGGGCCAACGAGCAGTACTTC.

The chain joins TRBV5-4 to TRBJ2-4; 7 bases line up with TRBD1. The CDR3 is made up of 14 amino acids. Germline V CDR1 and CDR2: SGHNT, YYREEE (reference sequence). Trimming cost V 4 bases and J 6 bases; bases outside gene matches: 7. CDR3: CASSAGGSRNIQYF. The CDR3 DNA follows: TGTGCCAGCAGCGCAGGGGGTTCGCGAAACATTCAGTACTTC.

Worth noting for this clone: A read error may explain this, as a much larger clone is one base away. The chain combines TRBV19 with TRBJ2-1; D is undetermined. The CDR3 is made up of 11 amino acids. V was trimmed by 5 bases and J by 3 bases, leaving 2 bases between them. Germline V gives CDR1 LNHDA, CDR2 SQIVND (reference sequence). The CDR3 region is CASSFYNEQFF. CDR3 nucleotide sequence: TGTGCCAGTAGTTTCTACAATGAGCAGTTCTTC.

This sequence joins TRBV5-4 and TRBJ2-7; D not resolved. Germline V lookup: CDR1 SGHNT, CDR2 YYREEE (reference sequence). Trimming cost V 0 bases and J 0 bases, with 4 bases left between them. The CDR3 has 13 amino acids. CDR3 protein: CASSLDLSYEQYF. For the CDR3, the DNA is TGTGCCAGCAGCTTGGATCTCTCCTACGAGCAGTACTTC.

This CDR3 reads CATSRDLGMGQPQHF. The CDR3 DNA sequence: TGTGCCACCAGCAGAGATCTAGGTATGGGTCAGCCCCAGCATTTT. The chain couples TRBV15 to TRBJ1-5; D is ambiguous. The CDR3 runs to 15 residues. The V end lost 0 bases, the J end lost 6 bases, and 12 bases lay between the germline ends. Germline V gives CDR1 LNHNV, CDR2 YYDKDF (reference sequence).

This clone was counted between two and nine times. The gene calls are TRBV7-9 and TRBJ2-5; unclear D gene. V gave up 5 bases and J gave up 7 bases, with 8 bases separating them. This CDR3 contains 11 residues. Germline V gene data show CDR1 as SEHNR and CDR2 as FQNEAQ (reference sequence). CDR3 DNA sequence: TGTGCCAGCAGCATAGTAGGGACCCAGTACTTC. Protein sequence: CASSIVGTQYF.

This clone was picked up a small number of times. The rearrangement joins TRBV6-6 to TRBJ2-1; 8 bases line up with TRBD2. Germline V gene sequence: CDR1 MNHNY, CDR2 SVGAGI (reference sequence). This CDR3 region has 16 residues. The ends lost 6 bases at V and 5 bases at J; junction bases unmatched: 12. CDR3: CASRDSGLGYHNEQFF. The CDR3 nucleotides are TGTGCCAGCAGGGATTCGGGACTAGGCTACCACAATGAGCAGTTCTTC.

In the case of this clone: Other DNA sequences of this sample code for an identical CDR3. This chain uses TRBV27 with TRBJ2-7; 12 positions agree with TRBD2. The CDR3 length is 15 residues. Per the germline V gene, CDR1 is MNHEY and CDR2 is SMNVEV (reference sequence). V was clipped by 5 bases and J by 7 bases; unmatched bases: 9. The DNA of the CDR3 is TGTGCCAGCAGTCCTAGACTAGCGGGAGTAGGGGAGCAGTACTTC. This codes for CASSPRLAGVGEQYF.

The rearrangement joins TRBV5-6 to TRBJ1-4; D gene ambiguous. The CDR3 runs 16 residues. V dropped 1 base and J dropped 4 bases, with 14 bases sitting between them. Germline assignment: CDR1 SGHDT and CDR2 YYEEEE. CDR3 loop: CASSLRAGTDNEKLFF. In DNA form, the CDR3 reads TGTGCCAGCAGCTTGAGGGCTGGCACTGATAATGAAAAACTGTTTTTT.

This clone was seen once. The rearrangement joins TRBV5-4 to TRBJ2-5, with 10 bases aligning to TRBD2. Losses at the gene ends were 4 bases for V and 6 bases for J; bases not matched to a gene: 6. This CDR3 has 14 residues. Germline CDR1 and CDR2: SGHNT and YYREEE (reference sequence). CDR3 sequence reads: CASSRPGLAKTQYF. The CDR3 coding sequence is TGTGCCAGCAGCCGACCGGGACTAGCGAAGACCCAGTACTTC.

The chain joins TRBV27 to TRBJ2-2, with D unclear. V was shortened by 3 bases and J by 0 bases, with 2 bases between the two germline ends. This CDR3 contains 13 residues. The germline V gene encodes CDR1 MNHEY and CDR2 SMNVEV (reference sequence). CDR3: CASSLSNTGELFF. The CDR3 DNA follows: TGTGCCAGCAGTTTGTCGAACACCGGGGAGCTGTTTTTT.

This clone was counted a few times. V is TRBV2 and J is TRBJ2-1; 7 positions match TRBD2. This CDR3 contains 16 residues. Germline V gene data show CDR1 as SNHLY and CDR2 as FYNNEI. The V segment lost 3 bases and the J segment 4 bases; nucleotides outside the gene matches: 9. This chain's CDR3 is CASSDLLAVWYNEQFF. CDR3 nucleotide sequence: TGTGCCAGCAGTGATCTTCTAGCGGTATGGTACAATGAGCAGTTCTTC.

This clone has a handful of counts. The DNA for the CDR3 is TGCGCCAGCAGCCAAGAACCGACAGTCTCTGGAAACACCATATATTTT. It is translated as CASSQEPTVSGNTIYF. This rearrangement joins TRBV4-3 to TRBJ1-3; possible D gene TRBD1, 5 bases. Germline loops: CDR1 LGHNA, CDR2 YSLEER. The CDR3 consists of 16 residues. V lost 0 bases and J lost 0, with 9 bases in between.

The rearrangement links TRBV27 to TRBJ2-1, with 10 bases that match TRBD2. After removal of 3 bases from V and 6 bases from J, the junction contained 5 bases not matched to a gene. The CDR3 length is 15 residues. CDR1 MNHEY and CDR2 SMNVEV come from the germline V gene (reference sequence). The CDR3 sequence: CASSFRLAGLNEQFF. In nucleotides, the CDR3 is TGTGCCAGCAGTTTTAGACTAGCGGGCCTCAATGAGCAGTTCTTC.

The rearrangement joins TRBV10-3 to TRBJ2-1; 8 nucleotides line up with TRBD2. The CDR3 consists of 13 residues. The V gene's germline CDR1 is ENHRY and CDR2 SYGVKD. V trimming: 6 bases; J trimming: 5 bases; junction bases outside the gene matches: 3. CDR3 bases: TGTGCCATCAGCCGGCGGGAGGACAATGAGCAGTTCTTC. It is translated as CAISRREDNEQFF.

The V call is TRBV28, the J call TRBJ2-7, with D perhaps TRBD2 (6 bases). V gave up 4 bases and J gave up 0 bases, with 22 bases separating them. The CDR3 is 18 amino acids. The germline V gene encodes CDR1 MDHEN and CDR2 SYDVKM. The CDR3 coding sequence is TGTGCCAGCAGTTCGAACCCACTTAGCGGTTGGAGCTCCTACGAGCAGTACTTC. It encodes CASSSNPLSGWSSYEQYF. The entire variable domain, with the rest obtained from reference TRBV28 and TRBJ2-7, is as follows: DVKVTQSSRYLVKRTGEKVFLECVQDMDHENMFWYRQDPGLGLRLIYFSYDVKMKEKGDIPEGYSVSREKKERFSLILESASTNQTSMYLCASSSNPLSGWSSYEQYFGPGTRLTVT.

As concerns this clone: Other DNA variants within this sample encode the same CDR3. The chain recombines TRBV18 with TRBJ2-3; D gene ambiguous. V gave up 2 bases and J gave up 4 bases, with 4 bases separating them. The CDR3 is 12 residues long. From germline, CDR1 is KGHSH and CDR2 LQKENI. As DNA, the CDR3 is TGTGCCAGCTCACCAGTGGCAGATACGCAGTATTTT. Its translation: CASSPVADTQYF.

The chain joins TRBV9 to TRBJ1-4, with a possible D match to TRBD1 (6 bases). Trimming removed 3 bases at V and 1 base at J, with 10 bases between. Germline loops: CDR1 SGDLS, CDR2 YYNGEE. The CDR3 contains 15 residues. CDR3 sequence: CASSAQGLTNEKLFF. The CDR3 DNA reads TGTGCCAGCAGCGCACAGGGACTAACTAATGAAAAACTGTTTTTT.

The rearrangement uses TRBV13 and TRBJ2-5; a possible D gene is TRBD1 (5 bases). From germline, CDR1 is PRHDT and CDR2 FYEKMQ (reference sequence). Trimming shortened V by 5 bases and J by 4 bases, and 14 bases separated the two germline ends. This CDR3 spans 14 amino acids. The CDR3 protein is CASSRPTVGETQYF. The CDR3 DNA is TGTGCCAGCAGCCGCCCGACAGTGGGAGAGACCCAGTACTTC.

In its sample, this clone was seen a few times. The chain employs TRBV5-1 and TRBJ2-2; no firm D call. The germline gives CDR1 SGHRS, CDR2 YFSETQ. The CDR3 totals 13 residues. V lost 1 base, J lost 8 bases, and 9 bases lay in between. The CDR3 protein is CASSLQVPGELFF. DNA of the CDR3: TGCGCCAGCAGCTTGCAGGTCCCGGGGGAGCTGTTTTTT.

J is TRBJ2-1 and V is TRBV6-5, with D hard to call. Per the germline V gene, CDR1 is MNHEY and CDR2 is SVGAGI. CDR3 length equals 15 residues. V lost 6 bases, J lost 1 base, and 13 bases lay in between. CDR3 in DNA: TGTGCCAGCAGCCTTAGTAGGGCGTCCTACAATGAGCAGTTCTTC. Its protein product is CASSLSRASYNEQFF.

V usage is TRBV7-9 and J usage is TRBJ2-5, with 7 bases matching TRBD2. Germline values: CDR1 SEHNR, CDR2 FQNEAQ (reference sequence). The CDR3 loop spans 14 amino acids. V shed 6 bases, J shed 2 bases, and the junction held 6 bases outside the gene matches. The CDR3 loop reads CASSQAGAQETQYF. DNA for the CDR3: TGTGCCAGCAGTCAGGCGGGAGCTCAAGAGACCCAGTACTTC.

The chain recombines TRBV7-9 with TRBJ2-7; 8 bases fit TRBD2. CDR1 and CDR2 (germline): SEHNR, FQNEAQ (reference sequence). This CDR3 has 14 residues. Losses at the gene ends were 6 bases for V and 6 bases for J; bases not matched to a gene: 10. The CDR3 DNA reads TGTGCCAGCAGTCGGGAACGGCGGGAGGCCGAGCAGTACTTC. Its protein product is CASSRERREAEQYF.

The rearrangement uses TRBV19 and TRBJ2-1; D unresolved. Germline CDR1 and CDR2: LNHDA and SQIVND (reference sequence). V was clipped by 11 bases and J by 0 bases, with 5 bases between them. The CDR3 is made up of 11 amino acids. The CDR3 here is CAVSSYNEQFF. CDR3 in DNA: TGTGCCGTGAGCTCCTACAATGAGCAGTTCTTC.

This clone was seen only a few times. The chain carries TRBV18 and TRBJ1-5; no clear D gene. Germline-derived CDR1 and CDR2 are KGHSH and LQKENI. This CDR3 spans 14 amino acids. Trimming took 2 bases from V and 0 from J, leaving 5 bases between them. The CDR3, as DNA: TGTGCCAGCTCACCAGCTGGTAGCAATCAGCCCCAGCATTTT. It codes for CASSPAGSNQPQHF.

This clone occurred once. The chain employs TRBV6-5 and TRBJ2-2; D uncertain. Germline loops: CDR1 MNHEY, CDR2 SVGAGI. V dropped 0 bases and J dropped 5 bases, with 7 bases sitting between them. There are 14 residues in the CDR3. CDR3 region: CASSYSIETGELFF. CDR3 nucleotide sequence: TGTGCCAGCAGTTACTCGATCGAGACCGGGGAGCTGTTTTTT.

V gene TRBV10-3 combines with J gene TRBJ2-7; 8 positions match TRBD2. This CDR3 region has 17 residues. The V gene end was trimmed by 0 bases and the J gene end by 0 bases; junction bases not matched to a gene: 7. The germline V gene has CDR1 ENHRY and CDR2 SYGVKD. The CDR3: CAISESIKRGSSYEQYF. The CDR3, as DNA: TGTGCCATCAGTGAGTCGATTAAGCGGGGGAGCTCCTACGAGCAGTACTTC.

This clone has a handful of counts. The chain carries TRBV7-9 and TRBJ2-7, with D possibly called TRBD1 or TRBD2 (5 bases each). CDR1 is SEHNR and CDR2 is FQNEAQ in the germline V gene (reference sequence). The CDR3 consists of 15 residues. Trimming removed 1 base at V and 9 bases at J, with 19 bases between. CDR3 in amino acids: CASSLGSGTTGGQYF. In nucleotides, the CDR3 is TGTGCCAGCAGCTTAGGATCCGGGACCACGGGCGGGCAGTACTTC.